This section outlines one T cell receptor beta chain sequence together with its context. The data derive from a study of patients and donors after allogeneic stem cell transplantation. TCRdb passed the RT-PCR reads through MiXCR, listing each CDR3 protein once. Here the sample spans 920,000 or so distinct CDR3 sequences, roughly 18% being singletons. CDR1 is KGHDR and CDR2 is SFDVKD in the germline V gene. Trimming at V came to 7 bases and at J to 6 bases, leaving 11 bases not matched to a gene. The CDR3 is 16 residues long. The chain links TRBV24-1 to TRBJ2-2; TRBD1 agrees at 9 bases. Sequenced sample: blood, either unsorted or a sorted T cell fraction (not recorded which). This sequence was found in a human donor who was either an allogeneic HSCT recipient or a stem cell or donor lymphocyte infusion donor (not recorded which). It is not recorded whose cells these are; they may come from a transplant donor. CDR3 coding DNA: TGTGCCACCAGAAAACCGGGACAGGGCTCCGCCGGGGAGCTGTTTTTT. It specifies CATRKPGQGSAGELFF.